This T cell receptor (beta chain) was documented in a study of Ad26.COV2.S vaccination and SARS-CoV-2 variants. Clones were read by immunoSEQ multiplex PCR, and TCRdb kept only the in-frame ones, dropping some. Of approximately 350,000 clones listed, 83% are singletons. The CDR3 has 14 amino acids. Germline values: CDR1 GTSNPN, CDR2 SVGIG (reference sequence). Trimming removed 3 bases from V and 2 bases from J, with 11 bases in between. The treatment denotes: 19 received Ad26.COV2.S at low or high dose, single or two shots; several received placebo; per-sample allocation not given. Repertoires come from day 63 after the first vaccine or placebo injection.

This sample comprised peripheral blood, obtained in a trial of Ad26.COV2.S vaccine versus placebo. The receptor was isolated from a person aged 18-60 years who received the Ad26.COV2.S COVID-19 vaccine or a placebo. The rearrangement uses TRBV30 and TRBJ1-3; D is undetermined. This CDR3 is CAWRAFIAGNTIYF. The DNA of the CDR3 is TGTGCCTGGAGGGCCTTCATCGCTGGAAACACCATATATTTT.